This TCR beta chain derives from a study of T cell responses to AZD1222 COVID-19 vaccine. Points from the study as a whole: Scientists sampled the repertoires only once the peak T cell response had passed. Researchers report vaccine-associated CD4 TCRs spanning spike, with dominance at 160-218 and 743-854.

The method was immunoSEQ multiplex PCR; TCRdb's version includes in-frame clones alone and lacks a portion of them. The profile covers 100,000 to 150,000 clones, with roughly 85% appearing a single time and 9.4% taken by the ten largest. The germline gives CDR1 MNHEY, CDR2 SVGAGI. The V segment lost 6 bases and the J segment 5 bases; nucleotides outside the gene matches: 12. The CDR3 totals 15 residues. Details on this clone: As yet, its antigen is unknown.

The rearrangement links TRBV6-5 to TRBJ2-7, with TRBD1 matching 8 bases. Sequenced here: peripheral blood, sampled on day 0 of AZD1222 vaccination. This TCR was recovered from an adult in good health. CDR3 nucleotides: TGTGCCAGCAGGGATGGTGTGGCAGGGGGCGACGAGCAGTACTTC. Translating it yields CASRDGVAGGDEQYF.